The rows below give T cell receptor beta chains drawn from one sample of a study of blood T cell repertoires in COVID-19. TCRdb keeps only in-frame clones here, not all; method: immunoSEQ multiplex PCR. The sample has 400,000 to 500,000 clones; roughly 90% are singletons. The sequenced material came from PBMCs or T cells enriched from blood (not recorded which). These receptors all come from a woman in her thirties or forties who had recovered from COVID-19. CDR3s include the opening cysteine and the closing phenylalanine or tryptophan. A D gene is named only where the DNA matches it firmly. Not every row has a clone size; where given, it reads once, few, many or a size class.

j_gene: TRBJ1-2
abundance: .
v_gene: TRBV6-6
d_gene: TRBD1
CDR3nt: TGTGCCAGCAGAAAATATGGACAGGGGGCCGGCTACACCTTC
CDR3aa: CASRKYGQGAGYTF

j_gene: TRBJ2-5
abundance: .
v_gene: TRBV24-1
d_gene: .
CDR3nt: TGTGCCACCAGTGACCTCGGGGGTGGGGAGACCCAGTACTTC
CDR3aa: CATSDLGGGETQYF

j_gene: TRBJ2-1
abundance: once
v_gene: TRBV19
d_gene: .
CDR3nt: TGTGCCAGTAGTATAGACCCTGGGCGGGCCGTTAAGAAGGCGTACAATGAGCAGTTCTTC
CDR3aa: CASSIDPGRAVKKAYNEQFF

j_gene: TRBJ1-6
abundance: .
v_gene: TRBV27
d_gene: TRBD1
CDR3nt: TGTGCCAGCAGTATCCGGGACAGTCCAAATTCACCCCTCCACTTT
CDR3aa: CASSIRDSPNSPLHF

j_gene: TRBJ2-7
abundance: .
v_gene: TRBV29-1
d_gene: .
CDR3nt: TGCAGCGTTGAAGATCCTGGGGGCGGCTACGAGCAGTACTTC
CDR3aa: CSVEDPGGGYEQYF

j_gene: TRBJ2-2
abundance: few
v_gene: TRBV19
d_gene: TRBD2
CDR3nt: TGTGCCACCCGGGGGGCCGGGGAGCTGTTTTTT
CDR3aa: CATRGAGELFF

j_gene: TRBJ2-1
abundance: .
v_gene: TRBV16
d_gene: TRBD2
CDR3nt: TGTGCCAGCAGCCAATACGGGACTAGCGGGAGGATATTCAATGAGCAGTTCTTC
CDR3aa: CASSQYGTSGRIFNEQFF

j_gene: TRBJ1-4
abundance: .
v_gene: TRBV7-6
d_gene: TRBD1
CDR3nt: TGTGCCAGCAGCCGAGGGACAGCTTCAACTAATGAAAAACTGTTTTTT
CDR3aa: CASSRGTASTNEKLFF

j_gene: TRBJ2-5
abundance: .
v_gene: TRBV5-1
d_gene: .
CDR3nt: TGCGCCAGCAGCACCGGACTCCAAGAGACCCAGTACTTC
CDR3aa: CASSTGLQETQYF

j_gene: TRBJ2-7
abundance: .
v_gene: TRBV2
d_gene: .
CDR3nt: TGTGCCAGCAGCCCCCCCGAGGGAGGAGTGGAGCAGTACTTC
CDR3aa: CASSPPEGGVEQYF

j_gene: TRBJ2-2
abundance: .
v_gene: TRBV3-1/TRBV3-2
d_gene: TRBD1
CDR3nt: TGTGCCAGCAGCCAGAACCTAGGGACAGGGACCGGGGAGCTGTTTTTT
CDR3aa: CASSQNLGTGTGELFF

j_gene: TRBJ1-3
abundance: .
v_gene: TRBV30
d_gene: .
CDR3nt: TGTGCCTGGACTGGGGACTTCTCTGGAAACACCATATATTTT
CDR3aa: CAWTGDFSGNTIYF

j_gene: TRBJ2-7
abundance: once
v_gene: TRBV6-5
d_gene: TRBD1
CDR3nt: TGTGCCAGCAGTTACTCTCCCGGACAGGAGAACGAGCAGTACTTC
CDR3aa: CASSYSPGQENEQYF

j_gene: TRBJ1-2
abundance: .
v_gene: TRBV4-1
d_gene: TRBD1
CDR3nt: TGCGCCAGCAGCCCATCCCATAGCTACTTCCAGGGGGCTGGGGGCTATGGCTACACCTTC
CDR3aa: CASSPSHSYFQGAGGYGYTF

j_gene: TRBJ1-3
abundance: .
v_gene: TRBV6-1
d_gene: .
CDR3nt: TGTGCCAGCAGTGAAGCCGACAGTGCCTCTGGAAACACCATATATTTT
CDR3aa: CASSEADSASGNTIYF

j_gene: TRBJ2-7
abundance: .
v_gene: TRBV6-5
d_gene: .
CDR3nt: TGTGCCAGCAGTCCCCAGGGGTTCTCCTACGAGCAGTACTTC
CDR3aa: CASSPQGFSYEQYF

j_gene: TRBJ1-5
abundance: .
v_gene: TRBV10-1
d_gene: .
CDR3nt: TGCGCCAGCAGTTCAGGGGTTCGAAATCAGCCCCAGCATTTT
CDR3aa: CASSSGVRNQPQHF

j_gene: TRBJ2-1
abundance: .
v_gene: TRBV10-1
d_gene: .
CDR3nt: TGCGCCAGCAGTCACCAGCCTCAGCAGGATGAGCAGTTCTTC
CDR3aa: CASSHQPQQDEQFF

j_gene: TRBJ1-1
abundance: .
v_gene: TRBV9
d_gene: TRBD1
CDR3nt: TGTGCCAGCAGCAACGGGACAGTGGAAGCTTTCTTT
CDR3aa: CASSNGTVEAFF

j_gene: TRBJ2-1
abundance: .
v_gene: TRBV3-1/TRBV3-2
d_gene: TRBD2
CDR3nt: TGTGCCAGCAGCCAAGACCCTGGACTAGCACGGCTGTTCTTC
CDR3aa: CASSQDPGLARLFF

j_gene: TRBJ2-7
abundance: few
v_gene: TRBV28
d_gene: .
CDR3nt: TGTGCCAGCAGTTTATGGGAGGACTCCTACGAGCAGTACTTC
CDR3aa: CASSLWEDSYEQYF

j_gene: TRBJ2-7
abundance: .
v_gene: TRBV29-1
d_gene: .
CDR3nt: TGCAGCGTTGATACGGGGATCCACGAGCAGTACTTC
CDR3aa: CSVDTGIHEQYF

j_gene: TRBJ1-3
abundance: .
v_gene: TRBV27
d_gene: .
CDR3nt: TGTGCCAGCGCTGAGAACAGAGAGAGCTCTGGAAACACCATATATTTT
CDR3aa: CASAENRESSGNTIYF

j_gene: TRBJ2-1
abundance: .
v_gene: TRBV7-2
d_gene: TRBD1
CDR3nt: TGTGCCAGCAGCCAAAGGGACAGGGTCTACAATGAGCAGTTCTTC
CDR3aa: CASSQRDRVYNEQFF

j_gene: TRBJ2-7
abundance: many
v_gene: TRBV29-1
d_gene: .
CDR3nt: TGCAGCGTTGTCGAAGGGGTCGAGCAGTACTTC
CDR3aa: CSVVEGVEQYF

j_gene: TRBJ1-5
abundance: .
v_gene: TRBV19
d_gene: TRBD1
CDR3nt: TGTGCCAGTAGTAGAACCGGGACAGGGGTCAATCAGCCCCAGCATTTT
CDR3aa: CASSRTGTGVNQPQHF

j_gene: TRBJ1-1
abundance: .
v_gene: TRBV14
d_gene: .
CDR3nt: TGTGCCAGCAGCCATAGGACAGATATCAACACTGAAGCTTTCTTT
CDR3aa: CASSHRTDINTEAFF

j_gene: TRBJ1-1
abundance: once
v_gene: TRBV18
d_gene: .
CDR3nt: TGTGCCAGCCTCACCGGTCATACGTCGAACACTGAAGCTTTCTTT
CDR3aa: CASLTGHTSNTEAFF

j_gene: TRBJ2-1
abundance: .
v_gene: TRBV19
d_gene: TRBD2
CDR3nt: TGTGCCACGTCCTCCGGGAGGGCCTACAATGAGCAGTTCTTC
CDR3aa: CATSSGRAYNEQFF

j_gene: TRBJ1-1
abundance: .
v_gene: TRBV5-1
d_gene: TRBD1
CDR3nt: TGCGCCAGCAGCTGGGGGGACAGGCCCAACACTGAAGCTTTCTTT
CDR3aa: CASSWGDRPNTEAFF

j_gene: TRBJ2-2
abundance: .
v_gene: TRBV11-3
d_gene: .
CDR3nt: TGTGCCAGCAGCCGCGGGGACAGCGCAACGAACACCGGGGAGCTGTTTTTT
CDR3aa: CASSRGDSATNTGELFF

j_gene: TRBJ1-2
abundance: .
v_gene: TRBV11-3
d_gene: .
CDR3nt: TGTGCCAGCAGCCAGACCGGGACACCGAACTATGGCTACACCTTC
CDR3aa: CASSQTGTPNYGYTF

j_gene: TRBJ1-1
abundance: .
v_gene: TRBV21-1
d_gene: .
CDR3nt: TGTGCCAGCACCCACGAGAGGGGACAATGGGCGTCTGAAGCTTTCTTT
CDR3aa: CASTHERGQWASEAFF

j_gene: TRBJ2-3
abundance: .
v_gene: TRBV9
d_gene: TRBD2
CDR3nt: TGTGCCAGCAGCCGTCGGGGGGGCACAGATACGCAGTATTTT
CDR3aa: CASSRRGGTDTQYF

j_gene: TRBJ1-1
abundance: .
v_gene: TRBV18
d_gene: .
CDR3nt: TGTGCCAGCTCACCAGGGGCAGGAAACACTGAAGCTTTCTTT
CDR3aa: CASSPGAGNTEAFF

j_gene: TRBJ2-3
abundance: .
v_gene: TRBV5-4
d_gene: TRBD2
CDR3nt: TGTGCCAGCAGCTGGGCGGGGGATGGAATACCTATTACGCAGTATTTT
CDR3aa: CASSWAGDGIPITQYF

j_gene: TRBJ2-7
abundance: .
v_gene: TRBV30
d_gene: .
CDR3nt: TGTGCCTGGAGTGTAGGGGGACCGAAGGCGTACGAGCAGTACTTC
CDR3aa: CAWSVGGPKAYEQYF

j_gene: TRBJ2-7
abundance: few
v_gene: TRBV4-3
d_gene: .
CDR3nt: TGCGCCAGCAGCCAAGAGGTCCGGAGCTCCTACGAGCAGTACTTC
CDR3aa: CASSQEVRSSYEQYF

j_gene: TRBJ2-7
abundance: once
v_gene: TRBV7-2
d_gene: .
CDR3nt: TGTGCCAGCAGCTTCGACAGATCGAGCTCCTACGAGCAGTACTTC
CDR3aa: CASSFDRSSSYEQYF

j_gene: TRBJ1-3
abundance: .
v_gene: TRBV19
d_gene: TRBD1
CDR3nt: TGTGCCAGTAGTCCGGACAGGGGCGGTGGAAACACCATATATTTT
CDR3aa: CASSPDRGGGNTIYF

j_gene: TRBJ2-5
abundance: .
v_gene: TRBV5-1
d_gene: TRBD2
CDR3nt: TGCGCCAGCAGCAACCCGGGACTAGCGGGACCTATCCAAGAGACCCAGTACTTC
CDR3aa: CASSNPGLAGPIQETQYF

j_gene: TRBJ2-7
abundance: .
v_gene: TRBV27
d_gene: TRBD1
CDR3nt: TGTGCCAGCAGGGGGGGACAGGGCTTCTCCTACGAGCAGTACTTC
CDR3aa: CASRGGQGFSYEQYF

j_gene: TRBJ1-5
abundance: .
v_gene: TRBV27
d_gene: TRBD1
CDR3nt: TGTGCCAGCAGTTTACAGGGGGCCGCAGGACAGCCCCAGCATTTT
CDR3aa: CASSLQGAAGQPQHF

j_gene: TRBJ2-3
abundance: .
v_gene: TRBV5-4
d_gene: TRBD1
CDR3nt: TGTGCCAGCAGAAAACAGGGGGATACGCAGTATTTT
CDR3aa: CASRKQGDTQYF

j_gene: TRBJ1-6
abundance: .
v_gene: TRBV3-1/TRBV3-2
d_gene: TRBD1
CDR3nt: TGTGCCAGCAGCCAAGTTGTGGACAGGGACTTTCCACCCCTCCACTTT
CDR3aa: CASSQVVDRDFPPLHF

j_gene: TRBJ2-5
abundance: .
v_gene: TRBV4-1
d_gene: TRBD2
CDR3nt: TGCGCCAGCAGCCAAGGTACTAGCGGGAGAGAGACCCAGTACTTC
CDR3aa: CASSQGTSGRETQYF

j_gene: TRBJ1-2
abundance: few
v_gene: TRBV2
d_gene: TRBD1
CDR3nt: TGTGCCGGCACACAGGGGGCTGGCTATGGCTACACCTTC
CDR3aa: CAGTQGAGYGYTF

j_gene: TRBJ2-7
abundance: few
v_gene: TRBV3-1/TRBV3-2
d_gene: .
CDR3nt: TGTGCCAGCAGCCAAGGCGGCTACGAGCAGTACTTC
CDR3aa: CASSQGGYEQYF

j_gene: TRBJ1-6
abundance: .
v_gene: TRBV11-2
d_gene: .
CDR3nt: TGTGCCAGCAGCTTTTTCGTAGAGGGATCACCCCTCCACTTT
CDR3aa: CASSFFVEGSPLHF

j_gene: TRBJ2-3
abundance: once
v_gene: TRBV5-6
d_gene: .
CDR3nt: TGTGCCAGCAGCTCCCTACGCACAGATACGCAGTATTTT
CDR3aa: CASSSLRTDTQYF

j_gene: TRBJ1-4
abundance: .
v_gene: TRBV19
d_gene: .
CDR3nt: TGTGCCAGTAGTATGGGCTTGTTAAATGAAAAACTGTTTTTT
CDR3aa: CASSMGLLNEKLFF

j_gene: TRBJ1-1
abundance: .
v_gene: TRBV18
d_gene: TRBD1
CDR3nt: TGTGCCAGCTCACCAAGTCGACAGGGGAACACTGAAGCTTTCTTT
CDR3aa: CASSPSRQGNTEAFF

j_gene: TRBJ1-4
abundance: .
v_gene: TRBV18
d_gene: .
CDR3nt: TGTGCCAGCTCACCCGTGGGGCGGCGTGAAAAACTGTTTTTT
CDR3aa: CASSPVGRREKLFF

j_gene: TRBJ2-7
abundance: .
v_gene: TRBV6-1
d_gene: TRBD2
CDR3nt: TGTGCCAGCAGTGAACTAGCGGGAGGTTGGAGCTCCTACGAGCAGTACTTC
CDR3aa: CASSELAGGWSSYEQYF

j_gene: TRBJ1-6
abundance: few
v_gene: TRBV5-4
d_gene: TRBD1
CDR3nt: TGTGCCAGCAGTGAAGGACAGGACCCATGGCCCCTCCACTTT
CDR3aa: CASSEGQDPWPLHF